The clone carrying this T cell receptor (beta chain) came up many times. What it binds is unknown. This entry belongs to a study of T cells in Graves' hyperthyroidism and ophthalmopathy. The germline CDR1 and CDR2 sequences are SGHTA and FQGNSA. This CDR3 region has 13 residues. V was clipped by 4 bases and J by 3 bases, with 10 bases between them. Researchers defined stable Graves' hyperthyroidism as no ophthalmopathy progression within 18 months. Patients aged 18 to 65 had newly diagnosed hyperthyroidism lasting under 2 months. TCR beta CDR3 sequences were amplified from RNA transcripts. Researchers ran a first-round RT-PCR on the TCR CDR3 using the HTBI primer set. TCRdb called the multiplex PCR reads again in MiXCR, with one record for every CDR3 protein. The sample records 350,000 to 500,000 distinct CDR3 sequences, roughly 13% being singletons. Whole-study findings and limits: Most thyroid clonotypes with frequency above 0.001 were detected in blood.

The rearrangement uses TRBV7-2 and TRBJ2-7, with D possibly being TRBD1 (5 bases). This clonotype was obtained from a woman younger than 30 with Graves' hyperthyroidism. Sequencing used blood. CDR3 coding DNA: TGTGCCAGCAGCTCCATGGGGCTCTACGAGCAGTACTTC. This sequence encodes CASSSMGLYEQYF.